Presented here are 2 T cell receptor beta chains from one specimen sequenced in a study of cytomegalovirus exposure and HLA in healthy donors. PCR involved 60 Vbeta and 13 Jbeta primers. Assay used: immunoSEQ multiplex PCR; TCRdb lists only in-frame clones, some missing. Of over 150,000 clones in the sample, more than 75% were seen once. The sequenced sample was PBMCs. These receptors came from a woman between 50 and 59 years old in good health and CMV-seropositive.

This clone was seen just once. The junction departs from the called germline gene at one end, perhaps through a read error. The gene calls are TRBV27 and TRBJ2-6, with 9 bases lining up with TRBD1. The CDR3 spans 15 residues. In germline, CDR1 is MNHEY, CDR2 SMNVEV (reference sequence). CDR3 region: CASSHRGPGANGLTF. The CDR3 DNA sequence: TGTGCCAGCAGTCACAGGGGGCCTGGGGCCAACGGCCTGACTTTC.

This chain joins TRBV15 and TRBJ2-3, with D possibly being TRBD2 (6 bases). This CDR3 region has 17 residues. The V end lost 1 base, the J end lost 1 base, and 15 bases lay between the germline ends. CDR1 is LNHNV, CDR2 YYDKDF, per germline (reference sequence). The CDR3 DNA follows: TGTGCCACCAGCAGAGGACTAGGGGCGGTGGGCACAGATACGCAGTATTTT. Its protein product is CATSRGLGAVGTDTQYF.